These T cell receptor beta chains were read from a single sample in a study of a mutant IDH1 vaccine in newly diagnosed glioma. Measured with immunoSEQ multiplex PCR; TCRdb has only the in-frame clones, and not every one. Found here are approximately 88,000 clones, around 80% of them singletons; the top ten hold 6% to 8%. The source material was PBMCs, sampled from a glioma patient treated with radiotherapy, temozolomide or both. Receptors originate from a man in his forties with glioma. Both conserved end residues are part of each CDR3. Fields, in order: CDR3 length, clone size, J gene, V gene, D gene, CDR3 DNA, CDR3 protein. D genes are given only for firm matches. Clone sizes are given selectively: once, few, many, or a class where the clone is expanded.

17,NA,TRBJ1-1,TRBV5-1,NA,TGCGCCAGCAGCTTGTCCCTACAGGGCGGGAAGAACACTGAAGCTTTCTTT,CASSLSLQGGKNTEAFF
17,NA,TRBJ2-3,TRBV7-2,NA,TGTGCCAGCAGCTCAGGACCGACGGGGGTCGGCACAGATACGCAGTATTTT,CASSSGPTGVGTDTQYF
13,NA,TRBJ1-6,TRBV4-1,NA,TGCGCCAACAGCCAAGAAGTGAATTCACCCCTCCACTTT,CANSQEVNSPLHF
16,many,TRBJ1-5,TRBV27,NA,TGTGCCAGCAGTCGACTCCCGGCAGGTAGCAATCAGCCCCAGCATTTT,CASSRLPAGSNQPQHF
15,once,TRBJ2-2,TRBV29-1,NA,TGCAGCGTTGGAGGGCTAGCGACTAACACCGGGGAGCTGTTTTTT,CSVGGLATNTGELFF
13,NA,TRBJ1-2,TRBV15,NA,TGTGCCACCACATATGGAGATAACTATGGCTACACCTTC,CATTYGDNYGYTF
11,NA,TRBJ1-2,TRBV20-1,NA,TGCAGTGCCAGACCAGGGTTAGGCTACACCTTC,CSARPGLGYTF
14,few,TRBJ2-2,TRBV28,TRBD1,TGTGCCAGCAATCCGACAGGGTACACCGGGGAGCTGTTTTTT,CASNPTGYTGELFF
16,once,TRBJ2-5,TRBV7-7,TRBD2,TGTGCTAGCAGCTTAGCTGCTAGCGGGATACAAGAGACCCAGTACTTC,CASSLAASGIQETQYF
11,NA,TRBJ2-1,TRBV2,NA,TGTGCCAGCAGTGAGTGGGCTGAGCAGTTCTTC,CASSEWAEQFF
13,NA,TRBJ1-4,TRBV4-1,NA,TGCGCCAGCAGCGTAGAGGAAAATGAAAAACTGTTTTTT,CASSVEENEKLFF
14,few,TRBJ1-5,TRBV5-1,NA,TGCGCCAGCAGCTTGGGGGGTGGCAATCAGCCCCAGCATTTT,CASSLGGGNQPQHF
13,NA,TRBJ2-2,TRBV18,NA,TGTGCCAGCTCACCTAGGGGTGCCGGGGAGCTGTTTTTT,CASSPRGAGELFF
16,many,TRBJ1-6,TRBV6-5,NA,TGTGCCAGCAGTTACTCGAGAGGCGGTGAGAATTCACCCCTCCACTTT,CASSYSRGGENSPLHF
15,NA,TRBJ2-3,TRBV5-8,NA,TGTGCCAGCAGCGGCGACAGCCTGAGCACAGATACGCAGTATTTT,CASSGDSLSTDTQYF
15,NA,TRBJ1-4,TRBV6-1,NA,TGTGCCAGCAGTGAACTGAAAGGGAGTGTTGAAAAACTGTTTTTT,CASSELKGSVEKLFF
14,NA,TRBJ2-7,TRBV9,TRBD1,TGTGCCAGCAGCGTAACACCAGGGGGCCTCGAGCAGTACTTC,CASSVTPGGLEQYF
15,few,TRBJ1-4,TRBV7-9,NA,TGTGCCAGCAGCTTGGACAGAAGGACTAATGAAAAACTGTTTTTT,CASSLDRRTNEKLFF
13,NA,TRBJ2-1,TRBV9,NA,TGTGCCAGCAGCGTAGGGGGCGGGAATGAGCAGTTCTTC,CASSVGGGNEQFF
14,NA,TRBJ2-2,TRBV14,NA,TGTGCCAGCAGACACCAGGGATCCACCGGGGAGCTGTTTTTT,CASRHQGSTGELFF
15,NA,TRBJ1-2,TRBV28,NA,TGTGCCAGCAGTTTGGGAGGAATTGGCGGCTATGGCTACACCTTC,CASSLGGIGGYGYTF
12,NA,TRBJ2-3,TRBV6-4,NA,TGTGCCAGCAGTGACTCTACGGATACGCAGTATTTT,CASSDSTDTQYF
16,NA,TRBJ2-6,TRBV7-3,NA,TGTGCCAGCAGCTTCACACATCTCTCTGGGGCCAACGTCCTGACTTTC,CASSFTHLSGANVLTF
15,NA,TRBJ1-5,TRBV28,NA,TGTGCCAGCAGGCCTGGGCTGGGTAGCAATCAGCCCCAGCATTTT,CASRPGLGSNQPQHF
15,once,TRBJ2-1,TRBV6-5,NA,TGTGCCAGCAGTTACGAGGGTTCCTCCTACAATGAGCAGTTCTTC,CASSYEGSSYNEQFF
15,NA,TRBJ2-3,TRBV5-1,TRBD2,TGCGCCAGCAGCTTAACCGGGACTAGTACAGATACGCAGTATTTT,CASSLTGTSTDTQYF